A single sample is the source of the 2 T cell receptor beta chains below, sequenced in a study of control samples from healthy donors and cancer patients. Profiling relied on immunoSEQ multiplex PCR, and the TCRdb table lists in-frame clones only, not all of them. This sample yields 20,000 to 30,000 clones, of which more than 75% are seen a single time; 13% belongs to the top ten. Sequencing was done on a sample of PBMCs. These receptor sequences come from a man between 50 and 59 years old with lung cancer.

The J gene is TRBJ2-7, the V gene TRBV18; D not resolved. The CDR3 is 11 residues long. Per germline, CDR1 KGHSH and CDR2 LQKENI. V was pared by 3 bases and J by 6 bases, with 6 bases between. For the CDR3, the DNA is TGTGCCAGCTCACCTGGTGGCGAGCAGTACTTC. Its translation is CASSPGGEQYF.

This chain uses TRBV5-6 with TRBJ1-2; D might be TRBD1 (5 bases). There are 14 residues in the CDR3. From germline, CDR1 is SGHDT and CDR2 YYEEEE. Trimming removed 4 bases from V and 1 base from J, with 11 bases in between. CDR3 sequence reads: CASSADRVNYGYTF. CDR3 nucleotides: TGTGCCAGCAGCGCTGACAGAGTTAACTATGGCTACACCTTC.